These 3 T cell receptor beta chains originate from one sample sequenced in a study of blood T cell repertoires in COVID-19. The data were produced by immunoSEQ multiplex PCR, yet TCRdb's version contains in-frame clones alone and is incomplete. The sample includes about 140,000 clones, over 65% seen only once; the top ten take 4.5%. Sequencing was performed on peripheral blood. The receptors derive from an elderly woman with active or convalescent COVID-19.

CDR3 coding DNA: TGCAGTGCGCACATGAACACTGAAGCTTTCTTT. The encoded protein is CSAHMNTEAFF. The chain uses TRBV20-1 and TRBJ1-1; D gene uncertain. The CDR3 runs 11 residues. CDR1 and CDR2 from the germline V gene are DFQATT and SNEGSKA (reference sequence). V was pared by 6 bases and J by 0 bases, with 5 bases between.

CDR3 protein: CASSPGQGAFSNQPQHF. CDR3 DNA sequence: TGCGCCAGCAGCCCCGGACAGGGGGCTTTTAGCAATCAGCCCCAGCATTTT. The rearrangement uses TRBV5-1 and TRBJ1-5; 11 bases are a match to TRBD1. This CDR3 has 17 residues. With 4 bases clipped from V and 0 bases from J, the junction kept 6 bases outside the gene matches. The germline CDR1 and CDR2 sequences are SGHRS and YFSETQ.

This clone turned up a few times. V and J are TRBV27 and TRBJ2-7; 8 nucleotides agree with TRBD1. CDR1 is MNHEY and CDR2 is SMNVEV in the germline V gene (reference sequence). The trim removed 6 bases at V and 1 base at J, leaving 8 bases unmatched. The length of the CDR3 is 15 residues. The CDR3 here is CASSPGTGGSYEQYF. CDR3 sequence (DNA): TGTGCCAGCAGCCCCGGGACAGGCGGGTCCTACGAGCAGTACTTC.